Given below is one TCR beta chain in context. These data belong to a study of blood T cell repertoires in COVID-19. Study overall: T cells, B-cell-depleted T cells, or PBMCs supplied cDNA or gDNA.

In assigning cohorts, the study relied on participant-reported clinical history. Someone with COVID-19 had been met by exposed participants within 2 weeks before study entry. TCRdb's table, derived via immunoSEQ multiplex PCR, lists solely in-frame clones and lacks some. The sample consists of some 290,000 clones, 90% of them appearing once. The CDR3 spans 13 residues. In germline, CDR1 is LGHDT, CDR2 YNNKEL (reference sequence). Between the trimmed V and J ends, which lost 3 bases and 8 bases, there was a span of 13 bases. The TCR sequence derives from a woman aged 25 to 45 who had been exposed to COVID-19. The chain recombines TRBV3-1 (or the pseudogene TRBV3-2) with TRBJ1-2; no definite D call. Source material: PBMCs or T cells enriched from blood (not recorded which). CDR3 coding DNA: TGTGCCAGCAGCCAGGGTCCGGGAAGAGGCTACACCTTC. Encoded protein: CASSQGPGRGYTF.